This entry is about one T cell receptor (beta chain). Its specificity is not known. V lost 6 bases, J lost 7 bases, and 9 bases stayed unmatched. The CDR3 extends over 14 amino acids. Per the germline V gene, CDR1 is LNHDA and CDR2 is SQIVND (reference sequence). A multiplex PCR was run with 60 Vbeta primers and 13 Jbeta primers. TCRdb's table, derived via immunoSEQ multiplex PCR, lists solely in-frame clones and lacks some. Of about 200,000 clones in the sample, 70% to 80% were seen once. The source of the sample is a study of cytomegalovirus exposure and HLA in healthy donors. General study results and limits: Under in vitro conditions, a few CMV-associated chains were confirmed as specific for CMV antigens. The study dropped some indistinguishable V segments, TRBV6-2 and TRBV6-3 among them. For most TCR beta V segments, an earlier analysis put the productive rate at about 87% or about 30% of the time.

The V and J genes are TRBV19 and TRBJ1-2; 9 bases agree with TRBD1. This receptor was obtained from a male donor in good health and CMV-seronegative. Sequencing used PBMCs. In DNA, the CDR3 is TGTGCCAGTAGCTTCCTACAGGGGGCATTTGGCTACACCTTC. It translates to CASSFLQGAFGYTF.